The following is a TCR beta chain sequence with its context. Its antigen is unknown. The data were taken from a study of beta chain features in type 1 diabetes. The purity of all sorted populations exceeded 95%. The V gene's germline CDR1 is MNHNY and CDR2 SVGAGI (reference sequence). J gave up 8 bases and V 5 bases, and 11 bases lay outside the gene matches. The CDR3 contains 14 residues. What was sequenced were expressed TCRB transcripts, since all of the isolated RNA had been reverse transcribed. Sequencing was performed with immunoSEQ multiplex PCR; in TCRdb, only in-frame clones are kept and a portion is missing. The sample has around 280,000 clones, approximately 8.1% seen once; the top ten hold approximately 1%. Whole-study findings and limits: Insertions were fewer and deletions more numerous at VDJ junctions in type 1 diabetes patients. Naive, central memory and regulatory TCRB repertoires appeared more similar among patients than healthy donors.

The specimen sequenced was central memory CD4+ T cells from blood. The TCR sequence derives from a woman aged 18-30 years in good health. J is TRBJ1-1 and V is TRBV6-6, with TRBD1 identical over 7 bases. The CDR3 DNA reads as TGTGCCAGCAGTCCCTATCAGGGGGAAGGGGAAGCTTTCTTT. Its protein product is CASSPYQGEGEAFF.